This T cell receptor (beta chain) originates from a study of CD8 T cells in ankylosing spondylitis. Libraries of TCR beta came from quantitative 5'-RACE with molecular barcodes. MiXCR, run by TCRdb on the 5' RACE reads, gives a single entry per CDR3 protein. The sample lists around 440,000 distinct CDR3 sequences; roughly 17% were seen once. General observations from the study: A CD8+ phenotype characterized the disease-linked clones, which were relatively rare in peripheral blood. Significant enrichment of disease-linked clones was reported in matched ankylosing spondylitis synovial fluid. Ankylosing spondylitis blood appeared to be characterized by a TCR beta motif of 8 or 9 highly homologous variants.

There are a few counts of this clonotype. The antigen remains undetermined. This CDR3 comprises 14 residues. Trimming shortened V by 8 bases and J by 2 bases, and 13 bases separated the two germline ends. The germline CDR1 and CDR2 sequences are MNHNS and SASEGT. The sequence was obtained from a male donor with ankylosing spondylitis. J is TRBJ1-5 and V is TRBV6-1; D perhaps matches TRBD1 (5 bases). Input material: blood, either unsorted or a sorted T cell fraction (not recorded which). In DNA, the CDR3 is TGTGCCAGCCGGGGGTTGCAGGGCAATCAGCCCCAGCATTTT. Its protein is CASRGLQGNQPQHF.